Below, 8 T cell receptor beta chains from the same sample are listed, as sequenced in a study of Ad26.COV2.S vaccination and SARS-CoV-2 variants. Treatment noted: some 19 received Ad26.COV2.S at low or high dose, single or two shots; about five received placebo; per-sample allocation not given. Vaccine and placebo recipients were sampled on day 63 after the first injection. Data came from immunoSEQ multiplex PCR; TCRdb stores just in-frame clones and leaves some out. The repertoire includes roughly 380,000 clones, approximately 88% of them detected once, and around 3.6% sits in the top ten. The input for sequencing was peripheral blood, taken in a trial of Ad26.COV2.S vaccine versus placebo. These receptors all stem from a person aged 18-65 years who received the Ad26.COV2.S COVID-19 vaccine or a placebo.

This clone was picked up one time. This chain uses TRBV19 with TRBJ2-7; D is unclear. V shed 3 bases and J shed 1 base, with 7 bases lying between them. CDR1 is LNHDA, CDR2 SQIVND, per germline (reference sequence). The CDR3 contains 13 residues. DNA for the CDR3: TGTGCCAGTAGTATTCGGACGTCCTACGAGCAGTACTTC. Protein product: CASSIRTSYEQYF.

The chain has TRBV9 and TRBJ2-2, with 8 nucleotides matching TRBD1. This CDR3 contains 15 residues. The germline CDR1 and CDR2 sequences are SGDLS and YYNGEE. V trimming: 0 bases; J trimming: 3 bases; junction bases outside the gene matches: 1. The CDR3 DNA sequence: TGTGCCAGCAGCGTAGGACAGGGGCACACCGGGGAGCTGTTTTTT. Its translation is CASSVGQGHTGELFF.

A remark on this clone: At the DNA level, this CDR3 is encoded by other sequences in the same sample as well. The V gene is TRBV11-2, the J gene TRBJ2-1; TRBD2 is a possible D gene (5 bases). The CDR3 length is 12 residues. V was cut by 0 bases and J by 11 bases, with 8 bases left in between. Germline CDR1 reads SGHAT; CDR2 reads FQNNGV. As DNA, the CDR3 is TGTGCCAGCAGCTTAGAAGCGGAGCAGCAGTTCTTC. As protein: CASSLEAEQQFF.

This rearrangement joins TRBV30 to TRBJ2-1; no clear D gene. The length of the CDR3 is 11 residues. The V gene's germline CDR1 is GTSNPN and CDR2 SVGIG (reference sequence). The V end lost 1 base, the J end lost 7 bases, and 5 bases lay between the germline ends. The CDR3 protein is CAWSGQNEQFF. The CDR3 bases are TGTGCCTGGAGTGGGCAGAATGAGCAGTTCTTC.

This rearrangement joins TRBV6-2 or TRBV6-3 to TRBJ2-3; 7 bases line up with TRBD1. V gave up 6 bases and J gave up 3 bases; unmatched junction bases: 9. The CDR3 runs to 15 residues. CDR1 and CDR2 from the germline V gene are MNHEY and SVGEGT. DNA of the CDR3: TGTGCCAGCAGCCCCCGGGACAGACCGACAGATACGCAGTATTTT. Translation: CASSPRDRPTDTQYF.

This clone occurred once. The chain has TRBV5-1 and TRBJ1-1; 9 bases are shared with TRBD1. Germline lookup yields CDR1 SGHRS and CDR2 YFSETQ. The CDR3 is 15 amino acids. V was clipped by 0 bases and J by 8 bases; unmatched bases: 8. CDR3 sequence reads: CASSLAGTGPLEAFF. CDR3 DNA sequence: TGCGCCAGCAGCTTGGCCGGGACAGGGCCACTGGAAGCTTTCTTT.

The chain carries TRBV4-1 and TRBJ1-1; D gene ambiguous. The V end was cut by 2 bases, the J end by 5 bases, with 18 bases between. The CDR3 extends over 16 amino acids. Germline V gives CDR1 MGHRA, CDR2 YSYEKL. CDR3 protein: CASSQYNGVRSTEAFF. Here the CDR3 DNA reads TGCGCCAGCAGCCAATATAACGGGGTTCGTTCAACTGAAGCTTTCTTT.

V and J are TRBV6-5 and TRBJ1-5, with D hard to call. The CDR3 consists of 13 residues. From germline, CDR1 is MNHEY and CDR2 SVGAGI. V shed 2 bases and J shed 8 bases, with 10 bases lying between them. The CDR3 DNA reads as TGTGCCAGCAGTTACGGCGCAGCTAAGCCCCAGCATTTT. It specifies CASSYGAAKPQHF.